This T cell receptor (beta chain) was recorded in a study of blood T cell repertoires in COVID-19. Germline assignment: CDR1 KGHSH and CDR2 LQKENI. V was shortened by 2 bases and J by 7 bases, with 17 bases between the two germline ends. The CDR3 is made up of 15 amino acids. Profiling relied on immunoSEQ multiplex PCR, and the TCRdb table lists in-frame clones only, not all of them. The sample gives fewer than 300,000 clones, approximately 91% of which show up once; 2% to 2.5% is in the top ten. The V and J genes are TRBV18 and TRBJ1-1; D remains unclear. Source material: peripheral blood. The sequence came from a woman in her twenties or thirties with COVID-19, enrolled during active disease. The CDR3 nucleotides are TGTGCCAGCTCACCAACCCTTACCCACACTAATGAAGCTTTCTTT. Its translation: CASSPTLTHTNEAFF.